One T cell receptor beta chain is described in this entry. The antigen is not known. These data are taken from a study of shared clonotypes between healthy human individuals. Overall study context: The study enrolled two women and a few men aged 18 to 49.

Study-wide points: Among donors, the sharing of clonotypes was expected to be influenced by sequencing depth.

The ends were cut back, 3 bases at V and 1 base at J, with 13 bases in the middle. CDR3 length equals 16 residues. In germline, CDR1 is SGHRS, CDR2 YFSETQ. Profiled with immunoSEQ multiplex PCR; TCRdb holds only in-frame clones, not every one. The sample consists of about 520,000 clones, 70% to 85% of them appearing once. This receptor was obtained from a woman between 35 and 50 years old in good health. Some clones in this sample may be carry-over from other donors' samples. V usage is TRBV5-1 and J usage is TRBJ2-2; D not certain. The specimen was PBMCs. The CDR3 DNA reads TGCGCCAGCAGCTCGGGTCTAATGGGGAACACCGGGGAGCTGTTTTTT. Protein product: CASSSGLMGNTGELFF.